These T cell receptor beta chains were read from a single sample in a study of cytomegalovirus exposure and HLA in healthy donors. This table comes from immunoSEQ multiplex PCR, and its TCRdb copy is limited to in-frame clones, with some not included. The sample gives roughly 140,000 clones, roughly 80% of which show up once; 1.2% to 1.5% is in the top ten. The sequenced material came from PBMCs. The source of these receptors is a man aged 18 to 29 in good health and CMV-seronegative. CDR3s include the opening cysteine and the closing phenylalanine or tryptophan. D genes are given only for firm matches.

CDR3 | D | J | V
CSVSQPEFQGTEQETQYF | TRBD1 | TRBJ2-5 | TRBV29-1
CASSVGLTRTGELFF | . | TRBJ2-2 | TRBV5-1
CASSLRGTGSSYEQYF | . | TRBJ2-7 | TRBV27
CASSLAASEAFF | . | TRBJ1-1 | TRBV7-9
CASGLEGGAGVGPGELFF | TRBD2 | TRBJ2-2 | TRBV11-2
CASSESGRRDTQYF | . | TRBJ2-3 | TRBV10-2
CATGGKLGPGELFF | TRBD2 | TRBJ2-2 | TRBV30
CASSYLSGANVLTF | . | TRBJ2-6 | TRBV6-5
CASSTLADSTDTQYF | TRBD2 | TRBJ2-3 | TRBV6-1
CASSQARTADEKLFF | . | TRBJ1-4 | TRBV4-3
CASGGEGGETQYF | TRBD2 | TRBJ2-5 | TRBV5-1
CASSLLSTGSNEKLFF | . | TRBJ1-4 | TRBV28
CATSDPGSNQPQHF | . | TRBJ1-5 | TRBV15
CATSRDRLQDYEQYF | . | TRBJ2-7 | TRBV15
CASSFIGPAGGPYEQYF | TRBD2 | TRBJ2-7 | TRBV27